This T cell receptor (beta chain) was documented in a study of cytomegalovirus exposure and HLA in healthy donors. CDR1 is MNHEY and CDR2 is SMNVEV in the germline V gene (reference sequence). J gave up 7 bases and V 7 bases, and 9 bases lay outside the gene matches. The CDR3 totals 16 residues. Sequencing was performed with immunoSEQ multiplex PCR; in TCRdb, only in-frame clones are kept and a portion is missing. The table shows approximately 140,000 clones, with almost 90% occurring only once. The TCR was taken from a woman aged 18-30 years in good health and CMV-seropositive. Sequencing used PBMCs. V usage is TRBV27 and J usage is TRBJ2-1; 14 bases align to TRBD2. DNA of the CDR3: TGTGCCAGCACCTTATGGGGACTAGCGGGAGAGAATGAGCAGTTCTTC. Amino acid sequence: CASTLWGLAGENEQFF.